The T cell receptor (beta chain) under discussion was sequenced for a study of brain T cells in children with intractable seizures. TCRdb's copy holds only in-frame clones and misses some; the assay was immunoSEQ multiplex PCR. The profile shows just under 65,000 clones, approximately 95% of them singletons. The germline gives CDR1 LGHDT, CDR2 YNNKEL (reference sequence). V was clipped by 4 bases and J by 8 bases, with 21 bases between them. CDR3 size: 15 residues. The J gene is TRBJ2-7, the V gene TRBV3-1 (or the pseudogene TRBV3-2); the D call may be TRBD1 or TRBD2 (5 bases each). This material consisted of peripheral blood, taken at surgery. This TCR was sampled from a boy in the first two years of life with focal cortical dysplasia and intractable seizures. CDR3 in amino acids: CASSPPGPPTGKQYF. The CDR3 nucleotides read TGTGCCAGCAGCCCACCGGGACCCCCGACGGGGAAGCAGTACTTC.